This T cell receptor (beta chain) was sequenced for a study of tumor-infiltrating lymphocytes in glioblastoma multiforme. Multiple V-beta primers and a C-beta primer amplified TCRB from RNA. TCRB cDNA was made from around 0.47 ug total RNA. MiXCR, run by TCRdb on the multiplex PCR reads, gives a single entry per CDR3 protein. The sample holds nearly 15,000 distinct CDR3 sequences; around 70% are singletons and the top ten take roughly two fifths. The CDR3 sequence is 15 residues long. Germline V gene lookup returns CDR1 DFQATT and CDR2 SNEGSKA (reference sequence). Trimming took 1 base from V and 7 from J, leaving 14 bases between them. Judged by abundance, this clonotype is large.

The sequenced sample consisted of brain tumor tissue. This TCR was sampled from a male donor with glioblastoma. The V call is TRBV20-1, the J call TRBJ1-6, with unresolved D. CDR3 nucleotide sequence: TGCAGTGCTAGAGGGCGGGGTTCCGTGAATTCACCCCTCCACTTT. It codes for CSARGRGSVNSPLHF.